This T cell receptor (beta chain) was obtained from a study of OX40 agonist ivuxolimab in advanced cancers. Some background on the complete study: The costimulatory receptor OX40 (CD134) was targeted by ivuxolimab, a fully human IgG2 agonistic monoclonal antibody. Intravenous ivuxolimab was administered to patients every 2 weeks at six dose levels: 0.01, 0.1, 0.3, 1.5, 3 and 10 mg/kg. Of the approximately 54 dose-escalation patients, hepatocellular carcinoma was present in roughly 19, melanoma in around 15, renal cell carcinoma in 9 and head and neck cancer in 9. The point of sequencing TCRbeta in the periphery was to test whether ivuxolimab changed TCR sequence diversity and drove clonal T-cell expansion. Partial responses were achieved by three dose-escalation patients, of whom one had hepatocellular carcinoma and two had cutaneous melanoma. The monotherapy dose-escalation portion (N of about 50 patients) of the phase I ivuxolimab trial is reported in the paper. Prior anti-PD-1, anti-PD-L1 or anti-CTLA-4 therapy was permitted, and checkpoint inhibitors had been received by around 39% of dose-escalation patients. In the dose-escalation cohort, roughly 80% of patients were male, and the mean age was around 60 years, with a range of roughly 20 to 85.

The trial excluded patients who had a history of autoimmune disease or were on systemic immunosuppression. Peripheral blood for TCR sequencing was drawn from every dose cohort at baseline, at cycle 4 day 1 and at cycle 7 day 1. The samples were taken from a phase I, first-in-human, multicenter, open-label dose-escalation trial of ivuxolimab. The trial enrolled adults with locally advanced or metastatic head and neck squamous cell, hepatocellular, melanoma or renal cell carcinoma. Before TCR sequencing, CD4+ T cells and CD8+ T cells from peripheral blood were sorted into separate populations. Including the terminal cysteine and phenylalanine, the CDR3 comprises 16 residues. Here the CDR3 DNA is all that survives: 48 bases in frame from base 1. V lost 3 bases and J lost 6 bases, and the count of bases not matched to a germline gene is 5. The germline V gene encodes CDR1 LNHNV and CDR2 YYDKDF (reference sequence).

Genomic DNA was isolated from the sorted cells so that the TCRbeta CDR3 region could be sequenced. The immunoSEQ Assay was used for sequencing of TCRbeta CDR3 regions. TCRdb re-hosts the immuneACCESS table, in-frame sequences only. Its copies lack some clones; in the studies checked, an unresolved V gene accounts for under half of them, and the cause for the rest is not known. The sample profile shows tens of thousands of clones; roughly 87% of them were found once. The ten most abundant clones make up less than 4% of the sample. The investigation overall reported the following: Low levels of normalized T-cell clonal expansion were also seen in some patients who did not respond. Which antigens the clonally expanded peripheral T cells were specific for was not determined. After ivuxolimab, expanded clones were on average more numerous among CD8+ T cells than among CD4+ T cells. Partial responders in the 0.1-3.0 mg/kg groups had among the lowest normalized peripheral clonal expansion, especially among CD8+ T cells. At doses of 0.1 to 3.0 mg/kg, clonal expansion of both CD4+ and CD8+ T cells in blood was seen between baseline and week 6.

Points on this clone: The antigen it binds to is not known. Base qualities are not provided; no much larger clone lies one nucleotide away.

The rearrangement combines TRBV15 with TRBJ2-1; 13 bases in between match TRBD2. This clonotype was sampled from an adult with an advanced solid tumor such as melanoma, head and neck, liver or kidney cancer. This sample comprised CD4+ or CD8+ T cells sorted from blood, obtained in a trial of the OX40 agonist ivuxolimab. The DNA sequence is TGTGCCACCAGCAGGAGGACTAGCGGGAGTTCCAATGAGCAGTTCTTC. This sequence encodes CATSRRTSGSSNEQFF.